This T cell receptor beta chain was obtained from a study of blood T cell repertoires in COVID-19. The protocol was immunoSEQ multiplex PCR, while the TCRdb copy is restricted to in-frame clones and leaves out a portion. This table has 250,000 or so clones, 75% to 90% appearing once. The specimen sequenced was PBMCs or T cells enriched from blood (not recorded which). The TCR originated in a man aged 50 to 59 who had been exposed to COVID-19.

Here the CDR3 reads CASSPGNKGSNQPQHF. The CDR3 DNA reads TGTGCCAGCAGTCCGGGGAACAAGGGAAGCAATCAGCCCCAGCATTTT. The chain joins TRBV27 to TRBJ1-5; D call uncertain. Germline values: CDR1 MNHEY, CDR2 SMNVEV (reference sequence). The CDR3 has 16 amino acids. V lost 5 bases and J lost 1, with 15 bases in between.